This passage covers 8 T cell receptor beta chains from one sample sequenced in a study of Tregs in tolerant kidney transplant recipients. Generated by immunoSEQ multiplex PCR, the TCRdb table keeps only in-frame clones and is missing some. The sample lists more than 95,000 clones, roughly 93% occurring once. Sequenced material: CD4+ T cells from blood. Every receptor here comes from a human donor in good health.

This clone is a singleton in its sample. The rearrangement joins TRBV7-9 to TRBJ1-2; tentatively, D is TRBD1 (5 bases). This CDR3 contains 14 residues. The V end was cut by 2 bases, the J end by 1 base, with 8 bases between. The V gene's germline CDR1 is SEHNR and CDR2 FQNEAQ (reference sequence). CDR3 DNA: TGTGCCAGCAGCTTACGGCAGGGTAACTATGGCTACACCTTC. Amino acid sequence: CASSLRQGNYGYTF.

The chain has TRBV7-8 and TRBJ1-2; D perhaps matches TRBD1 (5 bases). V was trimmed by 4 bases and J by 1 base, leaving 13 bases between them. The CDR3 has 15 residues. The germline V gene encodes CDR1 SGHVS and CDR2 FQNEAQ. CDR3 bases: TGTGCCAGCAGCTCCGGTCTTGGGGGTAACTATGGCTACACCTTC. Its protein is CASSSGLGGNYGYTF.

This chain uses TRBV6-5 with TRBJ2-7; either TRBD1 or TRBD2 may supply D (5 bases each). CDR3 size: 14 residues. Germline loops: CDR1 MNHEY, CDR2 SVGAGI. Trimming pared 5 bases from V and 2 bases from J, leaving 13 bases between. The CDR3 DNA follows: TGTGCCAGCAGTGTTTCGGGGCCTCCCTACGAGCAGTACTTC. Protein: CASSVSGPPYEQYF.

CDR3 residues: CASSVYGGSGNTIYF. The DNA for the CDR3 is TGTGCCAGCAGCGTATACGGGGGCTCTGGAAACACCATATATTTT. The V call is TRBV9, the J call TRBJ1-3; the D gene is possibly TRBD1 (5 bases). Germline CDR1 SGDLS, CDR2 YYNGEE. This CDR3 has 15 amino acids. V lost 1 base, J lost 0 bases, and 8 bases lay in between.

This chain joins TRBV6-6 and TRBJ2-1; D gene uncertain. Germline CDR1 and CDR2: MNHNY and SVGAGI (reference sequence). This CDR3 spans 14 amino acids. V dropped 7 bases and J dropped 5 bases, with 15 bases sitting between them. Written as DNA, the CDR3 is TGTGCCAGCACTTCGTCGAGATTTAACAATGAGCAGTTCTTC. This gives the protein CASTSSRFNNEQFF.

The V call is TRBV5-1, the J call TRBJ2-7, with TRBD2 identical over 8 bases. Germline CDR1 reads SGHRS; CDR2 reads YFSETQ. J lost 0 bases, V lost 4 bases, and 9 bases had no gene match. The CDR3 covers 16 residues. The CDR3 region is CASSQSGGALSYEQYF. The CDR3 coding sequence is TGCGCCAGCAGCCAGTCGGGAGGGGCTCTCTCCTACGAGCAGTACTTC. The full variable domain, in which reference TRBV5-1 and TRBJ2-7 provide the parts outside the CDR3, is KAGVTQTPRYLIKTRGQQVTLSCSPISGHRSVSWYQQTPGQGLQFLFEYFSETQRNKGNFPGRFSGRQFSNSRSEMNVSTLELGDSALYLCASSQSGGALSYEQYFGPGTRLTVT.

V and J are TRBV5-4 and TRBJ2-7, with TRBD1 matching 9 bases. The CDR3 has 15 residues. The V segment lost 0 bases and the J segment 3 bases; nucleotides outside the gene matches: 4. The germline CDR1 and CDR2 sequences are SGHNT and YYREEE (reference sequence). The CDR3 is CASSLEPGQGYEQYF. CDR3 DNA: TGTGCCAGCAGCTTGGAACCGGGACAGGGCTACGAGCAGTACTTC.

The chain is built from TRBV18 and TRBJ1-2; D gene ambiguous. V dropped 3 bases and J dropped 4 bases, with 12 bases sitting between them. CDR3 size: 14 residues. Per the germline V gene, CDR1 is KGHSH and CDR2 is LQKENI. CDR3 amino acids: CASSPSQASYGYTF. CDR3 in DNA: TGTGCCAGCTCACCTAGTCAGGCTTCCTATGGCTACACCTTC.